This TCR beta chain was documented in a study of control samples from healthy donors and cancer patients. TCRdb's table, derived via immunoSEQ multiplex PCR, lists solely in-frame clones and lacks some. The sample contains 130,000 or so clones, roughly 89% of which appear only once. Trimming at V came to 1 base and at J to 7 bases, leaving 7 bases not matched to a gene. The CDR3 consists of 16 residues. From germline, CDR1 is MNHEY and CDR2 SVGAGI. The source material was blood. The rearrangement uses TRBV6-5 and TRBJ1-6; 7 bases are a match to TRBD1. The TCR was taken from a man between 25 and 39 years old in good health. DNA of the CDR3: TGTGCCAGCAGTTACTATCAACCAGGGGGGAATTCACCCCTCCACTTT. This translates into CASSYYQPGGNSPLHF.